A selection of T cell receptor beta chains follows, all from one sample in a study of T-cell reconstitution after alpha-beta-depleted transplantation in children. In TCRdb, the PCR reads were re-called with MiXCR into one record per CDR3 protein. The table shows about 260,000 distinct CDR3 sequences, with less than 9% occurring only once. Sequenced here: PBMCs, mostly from graft donor cells, sampled 180 days after TCRalphabeta/CD19-depleted stem cell transplant. Receptors originate from a male patient between 10 and 17 years old who had a stem cell transplant for acute lymphoblastic leukemia, so the T cells may come from the graft donor. CDR3s include the opening cysteine and the closing phenylalanine or tryptophan. D genes are given only for firm matches. Part of the rows lack a size; the others show once, few, many or a class for expanded clones.

>once|.|TRBJ2-2|TRBV12-3/TRBV12-4
CASSLGPGNTGGLFF
TGTGCCAGCAGTTTAGGACCGGGCAACACCGGGGGACTGTTTTTT
>many|TRBD1|TRBJ1-1|TRBV11-2
CAAGQGSTEAFF
TGTGCCGCAGGACAGGGGTCCACTGAAGCTTTCTTT
>many|.|TRBJ2-2|TRBV5-1
CASSGGDLNTGELFF
TGCGCCAGCAGCGGCGGCGACTTAAACACCGGGGAGCTGTTTTTT
>many|.|TRBJ1-1|TRBV10-3
CAISRAGAEAFF
TGTGCCATCTCCAGGGCGGGGGCTGAAGCTTTCTTT
>many|.|TRBJ1-1|TRBV9
CASSVGDSEAFF
TGTGCCAGCAGCGTAGGGGACTCTGAAGCTTTCTTT
>many|TRBD1|TRBJ2-2|TRBV5-1
CASSWGQGGTGELFF
TGCGCCAGCAGCTGGGGACAGGGAGGGACCGGGGAGCTGTTTTTT
>.|TRBD1|TRBJ1-1|TRBV4-2
CASSRAGTGDMNTEAFF
TGTGCCAGCAGCCGGGCTGGGACAGGAGACATGAACACTGAAGCTTTCTTT
>few|.|TRBJ2-3|TRBV7-9
CASSFSSGGPDTQYF
TGTGCCAGCAGCTTTTCGTCGGGGGGCCCAGATACGCAGTATTTT
>many|.|TRBJ1-1|TRBV12-3/TRBV12-4
CASSLYSGRAAEAFF
TGTGCCAGCAGTTTATATAGCGGCAGGGCCGCTGAAGCTTTCTTT
>many|.|TRBJ2-3|TRBV6-1
CASSVTGLKQDTDTQYF
TGTGCCAGCAGTGTGACCGGGCTCAAGCAAGACACAGATACGCAGTATTTT
>many|TRBD2|TRBJ2-1|TRBV4-2
CASSQVERGGYNEQFF
TGTGCCAGCAGCCAAGTAGAGCGGGGGGGCTACAATGAGCAGTTCTTC
>.|TRBD1|TRBJ1-2|TRBV20-1
CSAPMDRGLNYGYTF
TGCAGTGCCCCCATGGACAGGGGGCTCAACTATGGCTACACCTTC
>many|.|TRBJ2-7|TRBV10-3
CATKGTSYEQYF
TGTGCCACCAAGGGGACTTCCTACGAGCAGTACTTC
>many|TRBD2|TRBJ2-3|TRBV6-5
CASSFLGTSDQYF
TGTGCCAGCAGTTTCCTAGGGACTAGCGATCAGTATTTT
>many|.|TRBJ2-5|TRBV27
CASSLSVGAHQETQYF
TGTGCCAGCAGTTTATCGGTAGGGGCACACCAAGAGACCCAGTACTTC
>.|TRBD1|TRBJ2-4|TRBV19
CASSIGQGSGDIQYF
TGTGCCAGTAGTATAGGACAGGGGAGCGGAGACATTCAGTACTTC
>many|.|TRBJ1-5|TRBV29-1
CSVEDGRNQPQHF
TGCAGCGTTGAAGATGGGAGGAATCAGCCCCAGCATTTT
>many|TRBD1|TRBJ2-7|TRBV29-1
CSAVDRVAYEQYF
TGCAGCGCTGTTGACAGGGTAGCGTACGAGCAGTACTTC
>many|.|TRBJ1-1|TRBV9
CASSVVTGAMNTEAFF
TGTGCCAGCAGCGTAGTGACGGGAGCTATGAACACTGAAGCTTTCTTT
>many|.|TRBJ1-1|TRBV29-1
CSVVNRWGLDTEAFF
TGCAGCGTTGTAAACCGGTGGGGGCTGGACACTGAAGCTTTCTTT
>few|TRBD1|TRBJ1-6|TRBV10-3
CAITSDRGEGSPLHF
TGTGCCATCACTTCGGACAGGGGCGAAGGTTCACCCCTCCACTTT
>.|.|TRBJ2-5|TRBV6-5
CASSYSVQETQYF
TGTGCCAGCAGTTACTCAGTCCAAGAGACCCAGTACTTC
>many|.|TRBJ1-5|TRBV24-1
CATSDSGRVFNQPQHF
TGTGCCACCAGTGATTCAGGACGCGTATTCAATCAGCCCCAGCATTTT
>many|.|TRBJ2-3|TRBV5-6
CASSLELLGHTQYF
TGTGCCAGCAGCTTGGAGCTCTTAGGGCATACGCAGTATTTT
>.|.|TRBJ1-1|TRBV6-5
CASRRGEGSNTEAFF
TGTGCCAGCAGGCGGGGGGAGGGGTCGAACACTGAAGCTTTCTTT
>many|.|TRBJ2-5|TRBV28
CASRNRPEETQYF
TGTGCCAGCAGGAACCGTCCCGAAGAGACCCAGTACTTC
>many|TRBD2|TRBJ2-1|TRBV4-1
CASSQDGAGGAVDEQFF
TGCGCCAGCAGCCAAGATGGCGCGGGAGGGGCAGTGGATGAGCAGTTCTTC
>few|.|TRBJ1-1|TRBV4-1
CASSQEEIGQRTEAFF
TGCGCCAGCAGCCAAGAAGAGATCGGACAGAGGACTGAAGCTTTCTTT
>many|.|TRBJ2-4|TRBV5-1
CASSFASAAGKNIQYF
TGCGCCAGCAGCTTTGCCTCCGCTGCAGGCAAAAACATTCAGTACTTC
>many|TRBD2|TRBJ2-7|TRBV7-2
CASSLSASGGAYEQYF
TGTGCCAGCAGCTTATCGGCTAGCGGGGGGGCCTACGAGCAGTACTTC
>many|.|TRBJ1-2|TRBV20-1
CSEETRGGYTF
TGCAGTGAGGAAACAAGGGGAGGCTACACCTTC
>many|.|TRBJ2-6|TRBV7-3
CASSLRPLSGANVLTF
TGTGCCAGCAGCTTAAGACCTTTGTCTGGGGCCAACGTCCTGACTTTC
>many|.|TRBJ2-7|TRBV29-1
CSTLGGPGYEQYF
TGCAGCACACTGGGAGGACCCGGCTACGAGCAGTACTTC
>many|.|TRBJ2-5|TRBV7-3
CASSPPGQETQYF
TGTGCCAGCAGCCCCCCGGGCCAAGAGACCCAGTACTTC
>many|.|TRBJ1-1|TRBV28
CASSQDTILAFF
TGTGCCAGCAGTCAGGACACGATTCTGGCTTTCTTT
>many|.|TRBJ1-2|TRBV20-1
CSASVSLGYTF
TGCAGTGCTAGTGTTAGTCTTGGCTACACCTTC
>many|.|TRBJ2-1|TRBV7-2
CASSLAKDPFTYNEQFF
TGTGCCAGCAGCTTAGCCAAGGACCCATTTACCTACAATGAGCAGTTCTTC
>many|.|TRBJ2-4|TRBV5-1
CASSLGYGDLAKNIQYF
TGCGCCAGCAGCTTGGGGTATGGGGATCTAGCCAAAAACATTCAGTACTTC
>many|TRBD1|TRBJ2-7|TRBV7-9
CASRDSSSYEQYF
TGTGCCAGTAGGGACAGTAGCTCCTACGAGCAGTACTTC
>many|.|TRBJ2-1|TRBV7-9
CASTNPGASSYNEQFF
TGTGCCAGCACCAACCCGGGGGCTAGCTCCTACAATGAGCAGTTCTTC
>few|TRBD1|TRBJ2-5|TRBV11-2
CASSLVGPGQGDKYQETQYF
TGTGCCAGCAGCTTAGTTGGCCCGGGACAGGGTGACAAATACCAAGAGACCCAGTACTTC
>many|.|TRBJ2-4|TRBV15
CATSREKSGDPTKNIQYF
TGTGCCACCAGCAGAGAGAAGTCGGGAGACCCGACCAAAAACATTCAGTACTTC
>many|.|TRBJ1-3|TRBV5-5
CASSLEVISAGTGNTIYF
TGTGCCAGCAGCCTGGAGGTGATTTCGGCCGGGACTGGAAACACCATATATTTT
>many|TRBD2|TRBJ2-5|TRBV4-2
CASSQESVASGGAAETQYF
TGTGCCAGCAGCCAGGAATCGGTCGCTAGCGGGGGGGCCGCGGAGACCCAGTACTTC
>many|.|TRBJ1-6|TRBV28
CASNLLGGNSPLHF
TGTGCCAGCAACCTGTTGGGGGGGAATTCACCCCTCCACTTT
>many|.|TRBJ2-3|TRBV20-1
CSAIGMVGVSGTDTQYF
TGCAGTGCTATAGGGATGGTTGGGGTGTCTGGCACAGATACGCAGTATTTT
>many|.|TRBJ2-1|TRBV20-1
CSARVGLHNEQFF
TGCAGTGCTAGAGTGGGACTCCACAATGAGCAGTTCTTC
>many|.|TRBJ2-1|TRBV10-3
CAISEGWGEQFF
TGTGCCATCAGTGAGGGTTGGGGAGAGCAGTTCTTC
>many|.|TRBJ2-7|TRBV6-2/TRBV6-3
CASRTRGRYEQYF
TGTGCCAGCAGGACCAGGGGACGATACGAGCAGTACTTC
>many|.|TRBJ2-3|TRBV5-6
CASSLDSTDTQYF
TGTGCCAGCAGCTTGGACAGTACAGATACGCAGTATTTT
>many|.|TRBJ1-2|TRBV12-3/TRBV12-4
CASSQGLYGYTF
TGTGCCAGCAGCCAAGGGCTCTATGGCTACACCTTC
>many|TRBD2|TRBJ2-5|TRBV5-1
CASSLGPGGETQYF
TGCGCCAGCAGCTTGGGCCCGGGAGGAGAGACCCAGTACTTC
>.|.|TRBJ1-4|TRBV4-3
CASSQGRRTDEKLFF
TGCGCCAGCAGCCAAGGTCGGAGGACAGATGAAAAACTGTTTTTT
>many|.|TRBJ2-5|TRBV12-3/TRBV12-4
CASSLDWQQETQYF
TGTGCCAGCAGTTTAGATTGGCAGCAAGAGACCCAGTACTTC
>many|.|TRBJ2-3|TRBV7-9
CAGGGSLDTQYF
TGTGCCGGAGGGGGCTCATTGGATACGCAGTATTTT
>many|.|TRBJ2-3|TRBV14
CASSQGVGTLTDTQYF
TGTGCCAGCAGCCAAGGGGTGGGGACCCTCACAGATACGCAGTATTTT
>many|.|TRBJ2-2|TRBV12-3/TRBV12-4
CASSLGSNTGELFF
TGTGCCAGCAGTCTTGGATCGAACACCGGGGAGCTGTTTTTT
>many|.|TRBJ2-5|TRBV18
CASSPGPGETQYF
TGTGCCAGCTCACCTGGGCCAGGGGAGACCCAGTACTTC